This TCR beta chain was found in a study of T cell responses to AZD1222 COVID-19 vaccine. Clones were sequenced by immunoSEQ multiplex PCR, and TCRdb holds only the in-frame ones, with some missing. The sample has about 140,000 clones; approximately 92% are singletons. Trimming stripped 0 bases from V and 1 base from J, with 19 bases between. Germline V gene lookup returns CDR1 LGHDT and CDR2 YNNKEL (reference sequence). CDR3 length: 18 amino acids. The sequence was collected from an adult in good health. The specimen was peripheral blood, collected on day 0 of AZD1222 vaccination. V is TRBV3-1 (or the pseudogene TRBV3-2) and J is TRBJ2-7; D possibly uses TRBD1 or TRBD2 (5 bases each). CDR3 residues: CASSQDGGWTIGSYEQYF. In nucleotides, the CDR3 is TGTGCCAGCAGCCAAGATGGGGGATGGACAATCGGGTCCTACGAGCAGTACTTC.